The 6 T cell receptor beta chains in this list originate from one sample, sequenced in a study of blood T cell repertoires in COVID-19. Only in-frame clones appear in the TCRdb table, and some are missing; sequencing was by immunoSEQ multiplex PCR. This repertoire shows 160,000 or so clones, roughly nine tenths found once; its top ten account for roughly a sixth. The specimen was peripheral blood. These receptors were taken from a man aged 55-75 years with active or convalescent COVID-19.

The chain carries TRBV7-9 and TRBJ1-2; possible D gene TRBD1, 5 bases. Germline V gives CDR1 SEHNR, CDR2 FQNEAQ (reference sequence). The CDR3 runs to 17 residues. Trimming took 5 bases from V and 0 from J, leaving 19 bases between them. CDR3 in DNA: TGTGCCAGCAGCCCCGGCGGGGTTAGGGGCACTAACTATGGCTACACCTTC. Translated, it gives CASSPGGVRGTNYGYTF.

V usage is TRBV2 and J usage is TRBJ2-7, with TRBD2 identical over 7 bases. Germline-derived CDR1 and CDR2 are SNHLY and FYNNEI. The CDR3 is made up of 17 amino acids. Losses at the gene ends were 7 bases for V and 0 bases for J; bases not matched to a gene: 15. The CDR3 is CASKAGGSMGGSYEQYF. The CDR3 DNA follows: TGTGCCAGCAAGGCTGGCGGGAGTATGGGTGGCTCCTACGAGCAGTACTTC.

The CDR3 coding sequence is TGTGCCAGCAGACAGGGGGGCGGGAGGGCAGATACGCAGTATTTT. It yields the protein CASRQGGGRADTQYF. The gene calls are TRBV27 and TRBJ2-3; D is possibly TRBD2 (9 bases). Looked up from germline, CDR1 is MNHEY and CDR2 is SMNVEV (reference sequence). The V end lost 6 bases, the J end lost 4 bases, and 17 bases lay between the germline ends. The CDR3 covers 15 residues.

The chain recombines TRBV5-1 with TRBJ1-1, with 7 bases aligning to TRBD1. With 0 bases clipped from V and 0 bases from J, the junction kept 8 bases outside the gene matches. The CDR3 covers 17 residues. Germline V CDR1 and CDR2: SGHRS, YFSETQ. This CDR3 reads CASSLAGRGQMNTEAFF. The CDR3 nucleotides read TGCGCCAGCAGCTTGGCCGGGAGGGGGCAGATGAACACTGAAGCTTTCTTT.

In its sample, this clone was seen a few times. V usage is TRBV5-1 and J usage is TRBJ2-5, with 7 bases matching TRBD1. Trimming cost V 0 bases and J 6 bases; bases outside gene matches: 8. Germline V gene lookup returns CDR1 SGHRS and CDR2 YFSETQ. The CDR3 is 15 amino acids. The CDR3 loop reads CASSLDPGTEKTQYF. Written as DNA, the CDR3 is TGCGCCAGCAGCTTGGATCCCGGGACAGAAAAGACCCAGTACTTC. Combining the CDR3 with reference TRBV5-1 and TRBJ2-5 gives the whole variable domain KAGVTQTPRYLIKTRGQQVTLSCSPISGHRSVSWYQQTPGQGLQFLFEYFSETQRNKGNFPGRFSGRQFSNSRSEMNVSTLELGDSALYLCASSLDPGTEKTQYFGPGTRLLVL.

The rearrangement uses TRBV12-3 or TRBV12-4 and TRBJ1-2; no reliable D call. V lost 11 bases to trimming and J lost 3 bases, with 16 bases between them. CDR3 length: 13 residues. In DNA, the CDR3 is TGTGCCGCGAGCAATTTGAATGACTATGGCTACACCTTC. This gives the protein CAASNLNDYGYTF.